The next 22 T cell receptor beta chains were all read from a single sample in a study of shared clonotypes between healthy human individuals. Measured with immunoSEQ multiplex PCR; TCRdb has only the in-frame clones, and not every one. The sample lists 550,000 to 750,000 clones; over 95% were seen once. Terminally differentiated effector memory CD45RA+ cells were excluded from the naive CD8 cells, which were CD45RO-negative and positively selected for CCR7. Sequenced input: naive CD8+ T cells sorted from blood. These receptors all come from a woman younger than 45 in good health.

The rearrangement links TRBV6-1 to TRBJ1-1; D is unclear. The V and J ends lost 10 bases and 1 base respectively, with 7 bases between them. Germline CDR1 MNHNS, CDR2 SASEGT. The CDR3 has 11 amino acids. For the CDR3, the DNA is TGTGCCACCGGTTGGAACACTGAAGCTTTCTTT. Translation: CATGWNTEAFF.

The CDR3 here is CASSQTVSLYEQYF. Written as DNA, the CDR3 is TGTGCCAGCAGCCAAACCGTCAGCCTCTACGAGCAGTACTTC. The chain employs TRBV14 and TRBJ2-7; D is uncertain. This CDR3 has 14 amino acids. Germline V CDR1 and CDR2: SGHDN, FVKESK. V lost 2 bases, J lost 3 bases, and 11 bases lay in between. Variable domain in full (rest from reference TRBV14 and TRBJ2-7): EAGVTQFPSHSVIEKGQTVTLRCDPISGHDNLYWYRRVMGKEIKFLLHFVKESKQDESGMPNNRFLAERTGGTYSTLKVQPAELEDSGVYFCASSQTVSLYEQYFGPGTRLTVT.

The rearrangement joins TRBV5-7 to TRBJ2-7; D is possibly TRBD2 (5 bases). TRBV5-7 is assigned to the ORF class and has an uncertain function. Trimming took off 3 bases at V and 0 bases at J, with 13 bases between the two ends. The CDR3 contains 15 residues. The CDR3 spells CASSSDRSGSYEQYF. As DNA, the CDR3 is TGTGCCAGCAGCTCAGACCGAAGCGGCTCCTACGAGCAGTACTTC.

The genes are TRBV30 and TRBJ2-7; D might be TRBD1 or TRBD2, each matching 5 bases. The CDR3 has 15 amino acids. Germline-derived CDR1 and CDR2 are GTSNPN and SVGIG (reference sequence). The V end was cut by 2 bases, the J end by 0 bases, with 14 bases between. In DNA, the CDR3 is TGTGCCTGGAGTTTAGACTGGGGGAGCTCCTACGAGCAGTACTTC. It codes for CAWSLDWGSSYEQYF. The full variable domain, with the rest looked up from reference TRBV30 and TRBJ2-7, is SQTIHQWPATLVQPVGSPLSLECTVEGTSNPNLYWYRQAAGRGLQLLFYSVGIGQISSEVPQNLSASRPQDRQFILSSKKLLLSDSGFYLCAWSLDWGSSYEQYFGPGTRLTVT.

This rearrangement joins TRBV10-3 to TRBJ2-3; the match to TRBD2 covers 10 bases. The germline CDR1 and CDR2 sequences are ENHRY and SYGVKD. The trim removed 2 bases at V and 3 bases at J, leaving 5 bases unmatched. The CDR3 has 16 residues. CDR3 residues: CAISEGELAGTDTQYF. CDR3 in DNA: TGTGCCATCAGTGAGGGGGAACTAGCGGGAACAGATACGCAGTATTTT.

The chain combines TRBV6-5 with TRBJ1-1; D call uncertain. CDR3 length: 16 amino acids. V lost 3 bases and J 2 bases, leaving 16 bases between the germline ends. Germline V gene lookup returns CDR1 MNHEY and CDR2 SVGAGI. The CDR3 spells CASSYSAGYGNTEAFF. The CDR3, as DNA: TGTGCCAGCAGTTATTCAGCGGGGTATGGAAACACTGAAGCTTTCTTT.

The J gene is TRBJ2-7, the V gene TRBV11-3; D tentatively reads TRBD1 or TRBD2 (6 bases each). Germline assignment: CDR1 SGHNT and CDR2 YENEEA. The CDR3 runs to 11 residues. Trimming removed 5 bases at V and 7 bases at J, with 9 bases between. CDR3 amino acids: CASSGGREQYF. The CDR3 bases are TGTGCCAGCAGCGGGGGGCGAGAGCAGTACTTC.

This clone was picked up one time. V is TRBV7-3 and J is TRBJ2-1; 13 bases fit TRBD2. The V gene's germline CDR1 is SGHTA and CDR2 FQGTGA. V trimming: 4 bases; J trimming: 0 bases; junction bases outside the gene matches: 3. The CDR3 has 17 amino acids. The CDR3 reads CASSSRTSGSSYNEQFF. In DNA, the CDR3 is TGTGCCAGCAGCTCCCGGACTAGCGGGAGCTCCTACAATGAGCAGTTCTTC.

The chain carries TRBV7-8 and TRBJ2-7; 10 nucleotides align to TRBD2. CDR3 size: 14 residues. Germline CDR1 is SGHVS and CDR2 is FQNEAQ. The trim removed 7 bases at V and 3 bases at J, leaving 6 bases unmatched. CDR3 nucleotide sequence: TGTGCCAGCACTGGGACTAGCGATTACTACGAGCAGTACTTC. This gives the protein CASTGTSDYYEQYF. The variable domain in full, completed from reference TRBV7-8 and TRBJ2-7, reads GAGVSQSPRYKVAKRGQDVALRCDPISGHVSLFWYQQALGQGPEFLTYFQNEAQLDKSGLPSDRFFAERPEGSVSTLKIQRTQQEDSAVYLCASTGTSDYYEQYFGPGTRLTVT.

In this sample, this clone turned up once. The chain employs TRBV19 and TRBJ2-1, with 14 bases matching TRBD2. The CDR3 runs to 17 residues. From germline, CDR1 is LNHDA and CDR2 SQIVND (reference sequence). J was trimmed by 9 bases and V by 2 bases; bases with no gene match: 9. This chain's CDR3 is CASSIQGLAGGVIEQFF. The CDR3 DNA reads TGTGCCAGTAGTATACAAGGACTAGCGGGAGGTGTGATTGAGCAGTTCTTC. Filled out from reference TRBV19 and TRBJ2-1, the complete variable domain reads DGGITQSPKYLFRKEGQNVTLSCEQNLNHDAMYWYRQDPGQGLRLIYYSQIVNDFQKGDIAEGYSVSREKKESFPLTVTSAQKNPTAFYLCASSIQGLAGGVIEQFFGPGTRLTVL.

The rearrangement uses TRBV4-1 and TRBJ1-1, with 8 positions matching TRBD1. Losses at the gene ends were 3 bases for V and 8 bases for J; bases not matched to a gene: 11. The CDR3 covers 15 residues. Germline loops: CDR1 MGHRA, CDR2 YSYEKL. In nucleotides, the CDR3 is TGCGCCAGCAGCCATGGGGACAGGCCCCACCGCGAAGCTTTCTTT. Its translation: CASSHGDRPHREAFF.

This chain uses TRBV7-7 with TRBJ2-3; D unclear. The CDR3 is 13 amino acids. Trimming removed 0 bases at V and 5 bases at J, with 6 bases between. Germline loops: CDR1 SSHAT, CDR2 FNYEAQ (reference sequence). In nucleotides, the CDR3 is TGTGCCAGCAGCTTAGCCAGAGAAGATACGCAGTATTTT. Translated, it gives CASSLAREDTQYF.

The chain employs TRBV30 and TRBJ2-7, with D perhaps TRBD1 (5 bases). Germline V CDR1 and CDR2: GTSNPN, SVGIG (reference sequence). This CDR3 region has 15 residues. V lost 0 bases, J lost 3 bases, and 15 bases lay in between. The CDR3 nucleotides read TGTGCCTGGAGTGTGGGCGTAGGGGTAAACTACGAGCAGTACTTC. It encodes CAWSVGVGVNYEQYF.

The CDR3 spells CASSFGVGWPQHF. CDR3 bases: TGTGCCAGCAGTTTTGGGGTAGGTTGGCCCCAGCATTTT. The chain uses TRBV28 and TRBJ1-5; no clear D gene. In germline, CDR1 is MDHEN, CDR2 SYDVKM. Trimming shortened V by 3 bases and J by 9 bases, and 12 bases separated the two germline ends. The CDR3 loop spans 13 amino acids.

The gene calls are TRBV28 and TRBJ2-1; D uncertain. CDR3 size: 17 residues. From germline, CDR1 is MDHEN and CDR2 SYDVKM. With 2 bases removed from V and 0 bases from J, the gap between germline ends came to 14 bases. As DNA, the CDR3 is TGTGCCAGCAGTTTAGTCGCGGCCGCTAGCTCCTACAATGAGCAGTTCTTC. This translates into CASSLVAAASSYNEQFF.

The genes are TRBV5-6 and TRBJ2-1; D gene uncertain. The germline V gene encodes CDR1 SGHDT and CDR2 YYEEEE. This CDR3 has 12 amino acids. The V end was cut by 3 bases, the J end by 15 bases, with 16 bases between. The CDR3 here is CASSSTPGPPFF. CDR3 sequence (DNA): TGTGCCAGCAGCTCGACCCCCGGTCCCCCGTTCTTC.

This chain links TRBV6-1 with TRBJ1-1, with 7 nucleotides matching TRBD1. The junction had 4 bases not matched to a gene; V was cut back by 6 bases and J by 3 bases. Germline V gene data show CDR1 as MNHNS and CDR2 as SASEGT. CDR3 size: 13 residues. CDR3 nucleotide sequence: TGTGCCAGCAGACCAACAGGGGACACTGAAGCTTTCTTT. Residues: CASRPTGDTEAFF.

The chain recombines TRBV2 with TRBJ2-2; TRBD1 might be the D (6 bases). Germline V gene lookup returns CDR1 SNHLY and CDR2 FYNNEI. Trimming stripped 3 bases from V and 4 bases from J, with 12 bases between. The CDR3 runs 15 residues. The CDR3 DNA sequence: TGTGCCAGCAGTGATTGGGGGCAGGCCACCGGGGAGCTGTTTTTT. It translates to CASSDWGQATGELFF.

The chain links TRBV19 to TRBJ1-2; 7 bases agree with TRBD1. Germline V gene data show CDR1 as LNHDA and CDR2 as SQIVND (reference sequence). V shed 3 bases, J shed 4 bases, and the junction held 5 bases outside the gene matches. The CDR3 is 14 residues long. The CDR3 region has the DNA TGTGCCAGTAGTATGGAACAGGGGATCTATGGCTACACCTTC. Translated: CASSMEQGIYGYTF. The full variable domain, in which reference TRBV19 and TRBJ1-2 provide the parts outside the CDR3, is DGGITQSPKYLFRKEGQNVTLSCEQNLNHDAMYWYRQDPGQGLRLIYYSQIVNDFQKGDIAEGYSVSREKKESFPLTVTSAQKNPTAFYLCASSMEQGIYGYTFGSGTRLTVV.

The chain carries TRBV27 and TRBJ2-2, with D perhaps assigned TRBD1 or TRBD2 (5 bases each). The CDR3 has 14 residues. V lost 5 bases, J lost 6 bases, and 13 bases lay in between. The germline gives CDR1 MNHEY, CDR2 SMNVEV (reference sequence). CDR3 in amino acids: CASSSSGTPGELFF. The CDR3 region has the DNA TGTGCCAGCAGTAGCTCAGGGACCCCCGGGGAGCTGTTTTTT.

The chain links TRBV7-8 to TRBJ2-2; TRBD2 aligns across 8 bases. J was trimmed by 4 bases and V by 4 bases; bases with no gene match: 5. The CDR3 length is 15 residues. CDR1 and CDR2 (germline): SGHVS, FQNEAQ. The DNA for the CDR3 is TGTGCCAGCAGCTCTCCCGGGACTAGCACCGGGGAGCTGTTTTTT. Its protein is CASSSPGTSTGELFF.

The J gene is TRBJ1-1, the V gene TRBV5-8, with 7 bases matching TRBD1. Germline CDR1 is SGHTS and CDR2 is YDEGEE. V dropped 4 bases and J dropped 1; count of bases not matched to a gene: 4. The CDR3 loop spans 14 amino acids. CDR3 protein: CASSGDSWNTEAFF. The DNA of the CDR3 is TGTGCCAGCAGCGGGGACAGTTGGAACACTGAAGCTTTCTTT.